This TCR beta chain was captured in a study of early T cells in non-severe SARS-CoV-2 infection. Study-wide context: The study sequenced bulk RNA from unsorted whole blood, with chains unpaired.

TCRdb re-called the 5' RACE reads with MiXCR, one entry per CDR3 protein. This sample yields 26,000 or so distinct CDR3 sequences, of which approximately 5.1% are seen a single time; 4% belongs to the top ten. Sample share makes this clonotype medium-sized. V was trimmed by 2 bases and J by 0 bases, leaving 11 bases between them. The germline CDR1 and CDR2 sequences are SGHVS and FQNEAQ. This CDR3 comprises 16 residues. The clonotype originates from an adult who was a healthcare worker with PCR-confirmed SARS-CoV-2 infection or an uninfected control (not recorded which). The chain employs TRBV7-8 and TRBJ2-4, with D perhaps given as TRBD1 or TRBD2 (5 bases each). The sample taken for sequencing was whole blood. The CDR3 bases are TGTGCCAGCAGCTTAAGGGACCCGATAGCCAAAAACATTCAGTACTTC. It encodes CASSLRDPIAKNIQYF.